These 21 T cell receptor beta chains originate from one sample sequenced in a study of blood T cell repertoires in COVID-19. Clones were sequenced by immunoSEQ multiplex PCR, and TCRdb holds only the in-frame ones, with some missing. The table records over 200,000 clones, 80% of them present only once. Sequencing was done on a sample of peripheral blood. Receptor source: a human donor in a cohort sampled during active COVID-19.

The CDR3 DNA follows: TGTGCCAGCAGCCAAGATAACCAAGAGACCCAGTACTTC. Amino acids: CASSQDNQETQYF. This chain links TRBV4-2 with TRBJ2-5; D uncertain. The germline V gene has CDR1 LGHNA and CDR2 YNFKEQ. V gave up 0 bases and J gave up 0 bases, with 2 bases separating them. There are 13 residues in the CDR3.

This clone was seen a handful of times. The J gene is TRBJ2-7, the V gene TRBV19, with D perhaps matching TRBD1 (6 bases). The germline V gene has CDR1 LNHDA and CDR2 SQIVND (reference sequence). The CDR3 has 15 amino acids. Trimming left V 3 bases short and J 2 bases short, with 14 bases between. The CDR3 here is CASSIGGQRAYEQYF. The CDR3, as DNA: TGTGCCAGTAGTATTGGAGGACAGAGAGCCTACGAGCAGTACTTC.

Regarding this clone: Distinct nucleotide sequences in the sample also encode this CDR3. The chain has TRBV27 and TRBJ1-6, with D possibly matching TRBD1 (6 bases). With 5 bases removed from V and 7 bases from J, the gap between germline ends came to 12 bases. Germline V gives CDR1 MNHEY, CDR2 SMNVEV (reference sequence). The CDR3 loop spans 14 amino acids. CDR3 region: CASSNREGNSPLHF. CDR3 bases: TGTGCCAGCAGTAACAGGGAGGGGAATTCACCCCTCCACTTT.

The CDR3 reads CASSLGVDTEAFF. The CDR3 nucleotides are TGCGCCAGCAGCCTAGGGGTGGACACTGAAGCTTTCTTT. The chain employs TRBV5-1 and TRBJ1-1; possibly TRBD1 for D (5 bases). CDR1 and CDR2 from the germline V gene are SGHRS and YFSETQ. V gave up 4 bases and J gave up 3 bases, with 10 bases separating them. The CDR3 is 13 amino acids. The full variable domain, rest sourced from reference TRBV5-1 and TRBJ1-1, is KAGVTQTPRYLIKTRGQQVTLSCSPISGHRSVSWYQQTPGQGLQFLFEYFSETQRNKGNFPGRFSGRQFSNSRSEMNVSTLELGDSALYLCASSLGVDTEAFFGQGTRLTVV.

The chain links TRBV10-1 to TRBJ2-3; maybe TRBD1 (5 bases). Germline V gene data show CDR1 as WNHNN and CDR2 as SYGVQD (reference sequence). Deletions cut 3 bases from V and 2 bases from J, with 15 bases between. CDR3 size: 16 residues. CDR3 coding DNA: TGCGCCAGCAGTGACAAGGACACCTCCCTCACAGATACGCAGTATTTT. This encodes CASSDKDTSLTDTQYF.

The V and J genes are TRBV25-1 and TRBJ2-1; 7 bases are a match to TRBD1. CDR3 length equals 15 residues. CDR1 is MGHDK, CDR2 SYGVNS, per germline. V dropped 4 bases and J dropped 7; count of bases not matched to a gene: 10. Written as DNA, the CDR3 is TGTGCCAGCAGTGTCAGGGGGAACCTGCGGAATGAGCAGTTCTTC. Translating gives CASSVRGNLRNEQFF. The variable domain in full, with the rest retrieved from reference TRBV25-1 and TRBJ2-1, is EADIYQTPRYLVIGTGKKITLECSQTMGHDKMYWYQQDPGMELHLIHYSYGVNSTEKGDLSSESTVSRIRTEHFPLTLESARPSHTSQYLCASSVRGNLRNEQFFGPGTRLTVL.

V and J are TRBV30 and TRBJ1-4; TRBD1 agrees at 10 bases. The V gene's germline CDR1 is GTSNPN and CDR2 SVGIG (reference sequence). The CDR3 contains 14 residues. The trim removed 7 bases at V and 8 bases at J, leaving 10 bases unmatched. The CDR3 region is CASSLGQGREKLFF. The CDR3 nucleotides are TGTGCCTCTTCACTGGGACAGGGGAGGGAAAAACTGTTTTTT.

This clone was detected only a few times. This chain's CDR3 is CASSDSGGNQPQHF. The CDR3 DNA follows: TGTGCCAGCAGTGACTCAGGGGGAAATCAGCCCCAGCATTTT. V usage is TRBV6-4 and J usage is TRBJ1-5, with D possibly matching TRBD1 (6 bases). This CDR3 is 14 amino acids long. Germline V gene sequence: CDR1 MRHNA, CDR2 SNTAGT. With 0 bases removed from V and 4 bases from J, the gap between germline ends came to 7 bases.

Written as DNA, the CDR3 is TGTGCCAGCAGCTTAGGACAGGGGTCGGCAACTAATGAAAAACTGTTTTTT. Translating it yields CASSLGQGSATNEKLFF. The rearrangement uses TRBV7-8 and TRBJ1-4, with 8 bases lining up with TRBD1. Germline loops: CDR1 SGHVS, CDR2 FQNEAQ. The CDR3 extends over 17 amino acids. After removal of 1 base from V and 0 bases from J, the junction contained 4 bases not matched to a gene.

This clone has just one count. The chain recombines TRBV7-9 with TRBJ2-7; no clear D. CDR1 and CDR2 (germline): SEHNR, FQNEAQ (reference sequence). Trimming removed 5 bases at V and 1 base at J, with 12 bases between. The length of the CDR3 is 14 residues. CDR3 sequence: CASSPPRLSYEQYF. The CDR3 DNA sequence: TGTGCCAGCAGCCCGCCCAGGTTATCCTACGAGCAGTACTTC.

The chain recombines TRBV19 with TRBJ1-2; 7 positions match TRBD1. The CDR3 has 14 residues. Trimming at V came to 3 bases and at J to 7 bases, leaving 8 bases not matched to a gene. CDR1 LNHDA and CDR2 SQIVND come from the germline V gene (reference sequence). CDR3 residues: CASSIKGGASGYTF. The CDR3 bases are TGTGCCAGTAGTATCAAAGGGGGCGCCAGTGGCTACACCTTC.

The V and J genes are TRBV19 and TRBJ1-2, with 8 bases fitting TRBD1. Trimming took 6 bases from V and 1 from J; bases not matched to a gene: 7. CDR3 length: 15 residues. Germline V gene sequence: CDR1 LNHDA, CDR2 SQIVND (reference sequence). CDR3 in DNA: TGTGCCAGTAGGGGCTACAGGGGGAGTAACTATGGCTACACCTTC. Residues: CASRGYRGSNYGYTF.

This clone turned up a few times. The genes are TRBV5-1 and TRBJ2-2; D remains unclear. The CDR3 runs 14 residues. V was clipped by 0 bases and J by 4 bases, with 7 bases between them. CDR1 SGHRS and CDR2 YFSETQ come from the germline V gene. CDR3 loop: CASSLGPLTGELFF. In DNA form, the CDR3 reads TGCGCCAGCAGCTTGGGTCCACTCACCGGGGAGCTGTTTTTT.

The chain is built from TRBV27 and TRBJ1-5; 9 bases are shared with TRBD1. The CDR3 has 18 residues. Germline lookup yields CDR1 MNHEY and CDR2 SMNVEV (reference sequence). J lost 1 base, V lost 6 bases, and 13 bases had no gene match. The CDR3 spells CASSPRDTGGASNQPQHF. The CDR3 coding sequence is TGTGCCAGCAGCCCCCGTGATACAGGGGGCGCGAGCAATCAGCCCCAGCATTTT.

The rearrangement joins TRBV5-1 to TRBJ2-1; 14 nucleotides line up with TRBD2. The CDR3 extends over 14 amino acids. Trimming cost V 4 bases and J 12 bases; bases outside gene matches: 6. Germline values: CDR1 SGHRS, CDR2 YFSETQ. CDR3 amino acids: CASSLRTSGRRQFF. Here the CDR3 DNA reads TGCGCCAGCAGCCTTAGGACTAGCGGGAGGCGGCAGTTCTTC.

The genes are TRBV27 and TRBJ2-3; 7 bases are a match to TRBD2. CDR1 is MNHEY, CDR2 SMNVEV, per germline (reference sequence). This CDR3 comprises 15 residues. The J segment lost 8 bases and the V segment lost 6 bases, leaving 14 bases of the junction unmatched. The CDR3 bases are TGTGCCAGCAGCATTTATGGCCTAGCGGCTTCTACGCAGTATTTT. This encodes CASSIYGLAASTQYF.

J is TRBJ1-2 and V is TRBV7-2; D remains unclear. Trimming removed 5 bases from V and 0 bases from J, with 4 bases in between. CDR3 length: 12 residues. Germline lookup yields CDR1 SGHTA and CDR2 FQGNSA. The CDR3 coding sequence is TGTGCCAGCAGCCTCGCTAACTATGGCTACACCTTC. Translating gives CASSLANYGYTF.

This clone was observed a single time. The gene calls are TRBV6-1 and TRBJ2-7, with D possibly matching TRBD1 (5 bases). Trimming left V 2 bases short and J 0 bases short, with 11 bases between. The CDR3 length is 15 residues. Germline CDR1 is MNHNS and CDR2 is SASEGT. The CDR3 protein is CASSEWGGSSYEQYF. CDR3 bases: TGTGCCAGCAGTGAATGGGGCGGTAGCTCCTACGAGCAGTACTTC.

The V and J genes are TRBV18 and TRBJ2-3; 11 bases agree with TRBD1. The CDR3 length is 16 residues. V lost 1 base, J lost 4 bases, and 4 bases stayed unmatched. The V gene's germline CDR1 is KGHSH and CDR2 LQKENI. In DNA form, the CDR3 reads TGTGCCAGCTCACCACGGGACAGGGGGATAGCAGATACGCAGTATTTT. It codes for CASSPRDRGIADTQYF.

The chain employs TRBV6-5 and TRBJ2-3; 8 nucleotides align to TRBD2. This CDR3 has 15 amino acids. Germline CDR1 and CDR2: MNHEY and SVGAGI. The junction had 6 bases not matched to a gene; V was cut back by 6 bases and J by 1 base. The CDR3 nucleotides are TGTGCCAGCAGACTGGCGGGGGGCCGCACAGATACGCAGTATTTT. Translated, it gives CASRLAGGRTDTQYF.

The rearrangement joins TRBV30 to TRBJ1-1, with D possibly TRBD1 on 5 matching bases. V lost 3 bases and J 3 bases, leaving 11 bases between the germline ends. The CDR3 sequence is 13 residues long. CDR1 is GTSNPN and CDR2 is SVGIG in the germline V gene (reference sequence). Written as DNA, the CDR3 is TGTGCCTGGAGGCGACTAGGGGACACTGAAGCTTTCTTT. Its protein product is CAWRRLGDTEAFF. The variable domain in full, with the rest retrieved from reference TRBV30 and TRBJ1-1, is SQTIHQWPATLVQPVGSPLSLECTVEGTSNPNLYWYRQAAGRGLQLLFYSVGIGQISSEVPQNLSASRPQDRQFILSSKKLLLSDSGFYLCAWRRLGDTEAFFGQGTRLTVV.